The next 19 T cell receptor beta chains were all read from a single sample in a study of technical replicates of blood from several donors listed by TCRdb under 2017. The library came from the immunoSEQ multiplex PCR assay. As stored in TCRdb, this immuneACCESS dataset retains in-frame rearrangements with V and J assigned. A fraction of the clones does not appear; measured against another copy, unresolved V genes explain less than half of the discrepancy, and the remainder lacks a known reason. The sample table lists about 61,000 clones, about 89% of them with a count of one. The ten top clones hold around 5.3% of the sample. What was sequenced was PBMCs. The receptors shown here come from a human donor in good health. Some clones in this sample may be carry-over from other donors' samples.

As regards this clone: Other DNA sequences in this specimen translate into the identical CDR3. The chain combines TRBV5-1 with TRBJ2-1; unclear D gene. The germline V gene encodes CDR1 SGHRS and CDR2 YFSETQ. Trimming shortened V by 0 bases and J by 3 bases, and 4 bases separated the two germline ends. The CDR3 extends over 13 amino acids. The CDR3 coding sequence is TGCGCCAGCAGCTTGGACGGCTACAATGAGCAGTTCTTC. As protein: CASSLDGYNEQFF.

V gene TRBV19 combines with J gene TRBJ2-7; D is unclear. V was trimmed by 6 bases and J by 3 bases, leaving 24 bases between them. The CDR3 has 17 amino acids. The germline V gene encodes CDR1 LNHDA and CDR2 SQIVND (reference sequence). CDR3 sequence: CASSPISRGFDHYEQYF. The DNA of the CDR3 is TGTGCCAGTAGCCCGATCTCGCGAGGCTTTGACCACTACGAGCAGTACTTC. Full variable domain (missing parts from reference TRBV19 and TRBJ2-7): DGGITQSPKYLFRKEGQNVTLSCEQNLNHDAMYWYRQDPGQGLRLIYYSQIVNDFQKGDIAEGYSVSREKKESFPLTVTSAQKNPTAFYLCASSPISRGFDHYEQYFGPGTRLTVT.

The V gene is TRBV2, the J gene TRBJ1-1; D gene ambiguous. The CDR3 extends over 14 amino acids. Trimming took 7 bases from V and 4 from J, leaving 16 bases between them. The germline V gene has CDR1 SNHLY and CDR2 FYNNEI. CDR3 amino acids: CASIKTEGGTEAFF. In nucleotides, the CDR3 is TGTGCCAGCATCAAGACGGAGGGCGGCACTGAAGCTTTCTTT.

J is TRBJ1-1 and V is TRBV30, with TRBD1 matching 12 bases. CDR1 and CDR2 (germline): GTSNPN, SVGIG (reference sequence). The ends lost 5 bases at V and 1 base at J; junction bases unmatched: 8. The CDR3 runs 16 residues. The CDR3 bases are TGTGCCTGGGTCCGGGACAGGGGGCTTGAGAACACTGAAGCTTTCTTT. It yields the protein CAWVRDRGLENTEAFF.

CDR3 in DNA: TGTGCCAGCAGCTCTCCCGGGACAGGGAACAATGAGCAGTTCTTC. As protein: CASSSPGTGNNEQFF. The rearrangement links TRBV7-6 to TRBJ2-1; TRBD1 matches 9 bases. Trimming took 4 bases from V and 5 from J; bases not matched to a gene: 6. The V gene's germline CDR1 is SGHVS and CDR2 FNYEAQ. The CDR3 contains 15 residues. Filled out from reference TRBV7-6 and TRBJ2-1, the complete variable domain reads GAGVSQSPRYKVTKRGQDVALRCDPISGHVSLYWYRQALGQGPEFLTYFNYEAQQDKSGLPNDRFSAERPEGSISTLTIQRTEQRDSAMYRCASSSPGTGNNEQFFGPGTRLTVL.

This chain connects TRBV2 to TRBJ1-4; D possibly corresponds to TRBD1 (6 bases). Per germline, CDR1 SNHLY and CDR2 FYNNEI. Trimming pared 4 bases from V and 7 bases from J, leaving 10 bases between. This CDR3 has 13 residues. CDR3 nucleotides: TGTGCCAGCAGTGGGGACAACGTTGAAAAACTGTTTTTT. Its translation is CASSGDNVEKLFF.

About this clone: The CDR3 end shows no conserved phenylalanine or tryptophan, and so a read error is likely. No DNA is shown, since the ends of the CDR3 on it are uncertain; the CDR3 is the one TCRdb lists. The J gene is TRBJ2-7, the V gene TRBV7-3; TRBD1, the table's D call, lacks a check against the DNA. Including both end residues, the CDR3 is 11 amino acids long. Germline assignment: CDR1 SGHTA and CDR2 FQGTGA. CDR3 protein: CASSLIGRGFL.

This rearrangement joins TRBV6-1 to TRBJ1-4, with D maybe TRBD1 (5 bases). The V gene's germline CDR1 is MNHNS and CDR2 SASEGT. This CDR3 has 13 amino acids. Trimming removed 8 bases from V and 8 bases from J, with 15 bases in between. The CDR3 coding sequence is TGTGCCAGCGGGGGGTCGGGACGGGAAAAACTGTTTTTT. This gives the protein CASGGSGREKLFF.

This clone was counted a single time. The chain combines TRBV30 with TRBJ1-2; a weak D match, TRBD1 (6 bases). CDR1 GTSNPN and CDR2 SVGIG come from the germline V gene (reference sequence). The V gene lost 2 bases and the J gene lost 4 bases, with 14 bases spanning the gap. The length of the CDR3 is 14 residues. This chain's CDR3 is CAWSLNRDTYGYTF. DNA of the CDR3: TGTGCCTGGAGTTTAAACCGGGACACCTATGGCTACACCTTC.

The rearrangement links TRBV5-1 to TRBJ2-1, with 12 nucleotides matching TRBD2. V shed 4 bases and J 5 bases; nucleotides not matched to a gene: 1. Germline V gives CDR1 SGHRS, CDR2 YFSETQ. The CDR3 loop spans 14 amino acids. CDR3 DNA sequence: TGCGCCAGCAGCCTAGCGGGAGGGGACAATGAGCAGTTCTTC. Translated, it gives CASSLAGGDNEQFF.

The CDR3 region is CASSPTPTDNYGYTF. The CDR3 DNA sequence: TGTGCCAGCAGCCCAACCCCGACAGATAACTATGGCTACACCTTC. V and J are TRBV6-4 and TRBJ1-2, with D possibly being TRBD1 (5 bases). The CDR3 extends over 15 amino acids. The V gene's germline CDR1 is MRHNA and CDR2 SNTAGT. V was cut by 6 bases and J by 1 base, with 15 bases left in between.

J is TRBJ1-4 and V is TRBV9; 10 positions match TRBD1. Germline lookup yields CDR1 SGDLS and CDR2 YYNGEE. V gave up 2 bases and J gave up 9 bases; unmatched junction bases: 13. The CDR3 contains 17 residues. The CDR3 DNA follows: TGTGCCAGCAGCGTCGGGACAGGGGAGATGCAGGGGCAAAAACTGTTTTTT. Protein sequence: CASSVGTGEMQGQKLFF.

The gene calls are TRBV29-1 and TRBJ1-5; D call uncertain. Deletions cut 4 bases from V and 7 bases from J, with 14 bases between. CDR1 is SQVTM, CDR2 ANQGSEA, per germline. This CDR3 has 13 residues. The CDR3 sequence: CSVGADPGQPQHF. The CDR3 region has the DNA TGCAGCGTTGGGGCCGATCCTGGGCAGCCCCAGCATTTT. Full variable domain (missing parts from reference TRBV29-1 and TRBJ1-5): SAVISQKPSRDICQRGTSLTIQCQVDSQVTMMFWYRQQPGQSLTLIATANQGSEATYESGFVIDKFPISRPNLTFSTLTVSNMSPEDSSIYLCSVGADPGQPQHFGDGTRLSIL.

The gene calls are TRBV20-1 and TRBJ2-5, with TRBD1 matching 7 bases. V shed 5 bases and J 6 bases; nucleotides not matched to a gene: 3. Germline V gene data show CDR1 as DFQATT and CDR2 as SNEGSKA (reference sequence). The CDR3 is 11 amino acids. The CDR3 DNA follows: TGCAGTGCTCCAGGGGGACAGACCCAGTACTTC. Translating it yields CSAPGGQTQYF.

The CDR3 sequence is CASSPGTGGPNEKLFF. Written as DNA, the CDR3 is TGCGCCAGCAGCCCTGGGACAGGGGGGCCTAATGAAAAACTGTTTTTT. The chain couples TRBV5-1 to TRBJ1-4, with TRBD1 matching 11 bases. This CDR3 has 16 amino acids. The V and J ends lost 4 bases and 3 bases, in that order; junction bases with no gene match: 5. CDR1 and CDR2 from the germline V gene are SGHRS and YFSETQ.

V gene TRBV19 combines with J gene TRBJ1-1; D remains ambiguous. V lost 3 bases and J lost 0, with 8 bases in between. CDR3 size: 14 residues. Per germline, CDR1 LNHDA and CDR2 SQIVND (reference sequence). Written as DNA, the CDR3 is TGTGCCAGTAGTATGGGCAGGATGAACACTGAAGCTTTCTTT. The encoded protein is CASSMGRMNTEAFF.

The chain has TRBV20-1 and TRBJ2-5, with D hard to call. V was trimmed by 3 bases and J by 5 bases, leaving 4 bases between them. The germline CDR1 and CDR2 sequences are DFQATT and SNEGSKA (reference sequence). The CDR3 loop spans 10 amino acids. As DNA, the CDR3 is TGCAGTGCTAGGAGTGAGACCCAGTACTTC. Protein sequence: CSARSETQYF.

The chain has TRBV7-9 and TRBJ2-1, with TRBD2 identical over 11 bases. The V gene's germline CDR1 is SEHNR and CDR2 FQNEAQ (reference sequence). CDR3 length: 16 residues. The V and J ends lost 10 bases and 4 bases, in that order; junction bases with no gene match: 12. Here the CDR3 reads CATEPPGTSGYNEQFF. The DNA of the CDR3 is TGTGCCACCGAACCGCCGGGGACTAGCGGATACAATGAGCAGTTCTTC.

This clone was counted once. The V call is TRBV4-2, the J call TRBJ1-6; a weak D match, TRBD1 (5 bases). The length of the CDR3 is 19 residues. Trimming removed 0 bases from V and 0 bases from J, with 15 bases in between. Germline loops: CDR1 LGHNA, CDR2 YNFKEQ. The CDR3: CASSQDEGRGSSYNSPLHF. CDR3 DNA: TGTGCCAGCAGCCAAGATGAGGGGCGGGGGAGCTCCTATAATTCACCCCTCCACTTT.